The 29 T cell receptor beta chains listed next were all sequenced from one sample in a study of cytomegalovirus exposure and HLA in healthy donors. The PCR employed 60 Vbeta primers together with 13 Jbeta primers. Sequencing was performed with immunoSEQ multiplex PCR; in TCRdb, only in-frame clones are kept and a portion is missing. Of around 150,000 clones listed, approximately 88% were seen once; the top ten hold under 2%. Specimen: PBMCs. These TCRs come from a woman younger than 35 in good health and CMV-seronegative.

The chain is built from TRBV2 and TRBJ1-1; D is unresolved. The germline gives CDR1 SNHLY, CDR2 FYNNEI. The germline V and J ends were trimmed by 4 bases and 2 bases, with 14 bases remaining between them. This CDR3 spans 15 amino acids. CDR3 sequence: CASSVEGTGNTEAFF. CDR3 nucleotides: TGTGCCAGCAGTGTTGAGGGAACGGGCAACACTGAAGCTTTCTTT.

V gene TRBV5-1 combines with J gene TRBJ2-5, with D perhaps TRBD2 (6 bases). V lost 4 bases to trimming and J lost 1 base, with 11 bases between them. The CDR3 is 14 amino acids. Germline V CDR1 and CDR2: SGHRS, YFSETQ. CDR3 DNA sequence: TGCGCCAGCAGCCACGGGGACTCCCAAGAGACCCAGTACTTC. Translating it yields CASSHGDSQETQYF.

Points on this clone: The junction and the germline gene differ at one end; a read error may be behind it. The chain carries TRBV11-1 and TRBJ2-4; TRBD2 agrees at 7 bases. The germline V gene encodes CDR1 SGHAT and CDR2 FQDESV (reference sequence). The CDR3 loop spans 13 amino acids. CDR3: CASSFVGGNSQYF. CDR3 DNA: TGTGCCAGCAGCTTCGTGGGGGGGAACAGTCAGTACTTC.

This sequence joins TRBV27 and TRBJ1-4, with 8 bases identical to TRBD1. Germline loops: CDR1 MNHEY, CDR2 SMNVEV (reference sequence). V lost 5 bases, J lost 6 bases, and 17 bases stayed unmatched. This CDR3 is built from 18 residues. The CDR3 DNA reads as TGTGCCAGCAGTGATGCCGGGACAGGTCTTTTATCTTATGAAAAACTGTTTTTT. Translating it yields CASSDAGTGLLSYEKLFF. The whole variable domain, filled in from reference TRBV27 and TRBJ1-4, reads EAQVTQNPRYLITVTGKKLTVTCSQNMNHEYMSWYRQDPGLGLRQIYYSMNVEVTDKGDVPEGYKVSRKEKRNFPLILESPSPNQTSLYFCASSDAGTGLLSYEKLFFGSGTQLSVL.

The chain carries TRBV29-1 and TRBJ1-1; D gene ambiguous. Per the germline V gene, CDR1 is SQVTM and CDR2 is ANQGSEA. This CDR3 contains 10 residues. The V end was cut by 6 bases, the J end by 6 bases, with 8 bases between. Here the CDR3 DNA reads TGCAGCGTGGGGAGTCCTGAAGCTTTCTTT. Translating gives CSVGSPEAFF.

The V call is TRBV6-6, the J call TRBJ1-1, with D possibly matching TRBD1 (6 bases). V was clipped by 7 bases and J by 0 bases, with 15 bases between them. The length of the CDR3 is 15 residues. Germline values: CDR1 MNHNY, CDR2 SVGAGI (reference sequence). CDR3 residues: CASTPLQGMNTEAFF. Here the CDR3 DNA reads TGTGCCAGCACCCCATTACAGGGTATGAACACTGAAGCTTTCTTT.

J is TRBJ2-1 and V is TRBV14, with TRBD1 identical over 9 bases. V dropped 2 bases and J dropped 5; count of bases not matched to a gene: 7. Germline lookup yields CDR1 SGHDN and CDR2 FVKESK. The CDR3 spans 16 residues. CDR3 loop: CASSQLLGQGDNEQFF. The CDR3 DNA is TGTGCCAGCAGCCAACTATTGGGACAGGGTGACAATGAGCAGTTCTTC.

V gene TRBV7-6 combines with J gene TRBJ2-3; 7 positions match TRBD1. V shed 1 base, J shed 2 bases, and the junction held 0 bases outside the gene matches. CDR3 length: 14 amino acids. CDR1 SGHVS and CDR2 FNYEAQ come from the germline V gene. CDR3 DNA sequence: TGTGCCAGCAGCTTAGAGGGGGCCACAGATACGCAGTATTTT. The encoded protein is CASSLEGATDTQYF.

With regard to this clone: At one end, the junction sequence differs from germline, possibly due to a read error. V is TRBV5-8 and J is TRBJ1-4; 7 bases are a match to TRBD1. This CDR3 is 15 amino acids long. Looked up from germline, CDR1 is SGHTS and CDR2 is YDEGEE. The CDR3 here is CASRLGTAHNEKLFF. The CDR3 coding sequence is TGTGCCAGCAGATTGGGGACAGCCCATAATGAAAAACTGTTTTTT.

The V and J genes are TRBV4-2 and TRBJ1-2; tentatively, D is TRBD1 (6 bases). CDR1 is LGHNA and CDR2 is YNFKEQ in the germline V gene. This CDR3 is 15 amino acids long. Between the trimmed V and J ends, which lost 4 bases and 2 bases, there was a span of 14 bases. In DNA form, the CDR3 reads TGTGCCAGCAGCCCAGGGGACATCATAAACTATGGCTACACCTTC. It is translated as CASSPGDIINYGYTF.

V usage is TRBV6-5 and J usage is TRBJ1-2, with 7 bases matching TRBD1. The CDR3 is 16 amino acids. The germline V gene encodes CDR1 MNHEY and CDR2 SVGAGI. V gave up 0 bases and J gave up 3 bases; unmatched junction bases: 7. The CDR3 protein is CASSYSTGRVYYGYTF. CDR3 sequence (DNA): TGTGCCAGCAGTTACTCGACAGGGAGAGTATACTATGGCTACACCTTC.

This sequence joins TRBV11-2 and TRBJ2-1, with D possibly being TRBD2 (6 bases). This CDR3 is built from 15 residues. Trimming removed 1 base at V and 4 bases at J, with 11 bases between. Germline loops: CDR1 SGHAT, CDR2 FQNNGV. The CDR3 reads CASSLGGAYYNEQFF. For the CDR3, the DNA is TGTGCCAGCAGCTTAGGCGGGGCCTATTACAATGAGCAGTTCTTC.

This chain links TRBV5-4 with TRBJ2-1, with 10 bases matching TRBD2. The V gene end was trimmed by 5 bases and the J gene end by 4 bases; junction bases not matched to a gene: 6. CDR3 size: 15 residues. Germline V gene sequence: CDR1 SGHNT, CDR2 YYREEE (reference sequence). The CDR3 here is CASSRPSGGYNEQFF. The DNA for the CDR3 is TGTGCCAGCAGTCGCCCTAGCGGGGGTTACAATGAGCAGTTCTTC.

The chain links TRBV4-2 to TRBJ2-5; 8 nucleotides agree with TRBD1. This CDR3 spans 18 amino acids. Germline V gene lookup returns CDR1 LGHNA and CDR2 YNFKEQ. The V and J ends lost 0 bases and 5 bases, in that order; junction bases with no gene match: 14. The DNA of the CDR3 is TGTGCCAGCAGCCAAGATGTTCCCGTGGCAGGGGGCTGGGAGACCCAGTACTTC. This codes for CASSQDVPVAGGWETQYF.

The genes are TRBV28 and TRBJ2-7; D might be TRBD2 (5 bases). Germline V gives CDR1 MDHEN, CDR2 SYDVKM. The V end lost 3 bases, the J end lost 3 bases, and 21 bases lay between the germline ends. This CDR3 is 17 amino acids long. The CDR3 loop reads CASSFVGANSQLYEQYF. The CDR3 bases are TGTGCCAGCAGTTTCGTGGGAGCAAATTCCCAACTCTACGAGCAGTACTTC.

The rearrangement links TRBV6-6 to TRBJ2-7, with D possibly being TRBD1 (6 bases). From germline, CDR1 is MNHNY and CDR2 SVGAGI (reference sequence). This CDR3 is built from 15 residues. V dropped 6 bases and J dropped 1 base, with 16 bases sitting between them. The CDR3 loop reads CASRRFDRSSYEQYF. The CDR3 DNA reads TGTGCCAGCAGACGATTCGACAGGTCTTCCTACGAGCAGTACTTC.

CDR3 in amino acids: CASSPRQLSYEQYF. CDR3 coding DNA: TGTGCCAGCAGTCCGCGACAGCTCTCCTACGAGCAGTACTTC. The chain links TRBV6-6 to TRBJ2-7; TRBD1 is a possible D gene (5 bases). V was cut by 5 bases and J by 0 bases, with 11 bases left in between. CDR1 and CDR2 from the germline V gene are MNHNY and SVGAGI (reference sequence). The CDR3 has 14 residues.

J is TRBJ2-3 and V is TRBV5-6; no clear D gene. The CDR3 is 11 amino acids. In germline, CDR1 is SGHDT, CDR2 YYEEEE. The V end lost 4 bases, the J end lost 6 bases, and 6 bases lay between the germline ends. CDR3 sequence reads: CASSLSDTQYF. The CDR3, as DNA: TGTGCCAGCAGCCTTAGCGATACGCAGTATTTT.

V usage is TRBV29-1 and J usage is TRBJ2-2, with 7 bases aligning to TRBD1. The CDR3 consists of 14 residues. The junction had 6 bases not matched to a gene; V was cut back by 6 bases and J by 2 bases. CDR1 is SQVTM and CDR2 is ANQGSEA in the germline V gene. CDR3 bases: TGCAGCGTCTACAGGGGAAGAAACACCGGGGAGCTGTTTTTT. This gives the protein CSVYRGRNTGELFF.

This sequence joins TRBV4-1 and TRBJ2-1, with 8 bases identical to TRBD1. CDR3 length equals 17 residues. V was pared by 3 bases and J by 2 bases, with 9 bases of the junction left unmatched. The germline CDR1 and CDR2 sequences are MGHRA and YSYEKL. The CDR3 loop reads CASSHPPLTGAYNEQFF. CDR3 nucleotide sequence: TGCGCCAGCAGCCATCCACCCCTGACAGGGGCCTACAATGAGCAGTTCTTC.

The CDR3 coding sequence is TGTGCCAGCAGCCTGGAACCGGGACAGACCTACAATGAGCAGTTCTTC. Its protein is CASSLEPGQTYNEQFF. The rearrangement links TRBV5-6 to TRBJ2-1, with 7 bases matching TRBD1. This CDR3 region has 16 residues. Looked up from germline, CDR1 is SGHDT and CDR2 is YYEEEE. V dropped 4 bases and J dropped 2; count of bases not matched to a gene: 9. Using reference TRBV5-6 and TRBJ2-1 for the parts outside the CDR3, the full variable domain is DAGVTQSPTHLIKTRGQQVTLRCSPKSGHDTVSWYQQALGQGPQFIFQYYEEEERQRGNFPDRFSGHQFPNYSSELNVNALLLGDSALYLCASSLEPGQTYNEQFFGPGTRLTVL.

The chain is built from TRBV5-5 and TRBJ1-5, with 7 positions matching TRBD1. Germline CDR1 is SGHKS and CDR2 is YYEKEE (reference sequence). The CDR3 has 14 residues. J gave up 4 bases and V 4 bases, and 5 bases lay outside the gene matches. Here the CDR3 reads CASSADRPNQPQHF. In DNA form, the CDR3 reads TGTGCCAGCAGCGCGGACAGGCCGAATCAGCCCCAGCATTTT.

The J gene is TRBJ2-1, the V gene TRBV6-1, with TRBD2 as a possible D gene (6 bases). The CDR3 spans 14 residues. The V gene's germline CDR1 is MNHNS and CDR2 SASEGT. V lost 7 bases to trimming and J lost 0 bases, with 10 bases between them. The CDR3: CASTYGSSYNEQFF. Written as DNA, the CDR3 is TGTGCCAGCACGTACGGGAGCTCCTACAATGAGCAGTTCTTC.

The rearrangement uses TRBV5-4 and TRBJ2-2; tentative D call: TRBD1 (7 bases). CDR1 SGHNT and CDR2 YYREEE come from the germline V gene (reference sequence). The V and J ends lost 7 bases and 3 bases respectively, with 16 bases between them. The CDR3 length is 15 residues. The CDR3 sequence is CASRRQGGDTGELFF. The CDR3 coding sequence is TGTGCCAGCCGCAGACAGGGAGGCGACACCGGGGAGCTGTTTTTT.

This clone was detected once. Written as DNA, the CDR3 is TGTGCCAGCAGCCTTCATCTGTCATCCGGGATTGGAAACATTCAGTACTTC. Protein sequence: CASSLHLSSGIGNIQYF. The V gene is TRBV5-8, the J gene TRBJ2-4; tentative D call: TRBD2 (5 bases). The V gene's germline CDR1 is SGHTS and CDR2 YDEGEE. V lost 4 bases, J lost 6 bases, and 23 bases lay in between. The length of the CDR3 is 17 residues.

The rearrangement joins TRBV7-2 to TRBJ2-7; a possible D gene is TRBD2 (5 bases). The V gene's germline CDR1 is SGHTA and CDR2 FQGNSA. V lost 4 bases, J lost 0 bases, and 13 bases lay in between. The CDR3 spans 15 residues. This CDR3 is CASSYYLGSSYEQYF. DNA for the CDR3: TGTGCCAGCAGCTATTACTTGGGGAGCTCCTACGAGCAGTACTTC.

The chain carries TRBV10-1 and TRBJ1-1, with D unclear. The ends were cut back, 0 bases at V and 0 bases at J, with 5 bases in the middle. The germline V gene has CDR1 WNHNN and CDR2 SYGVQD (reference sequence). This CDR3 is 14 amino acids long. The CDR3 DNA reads TGCGCCAGCAGTGAGTCGCGCGTGAACACTGAAGCTTTCTTT. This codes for CASSESRVNTEAFF.

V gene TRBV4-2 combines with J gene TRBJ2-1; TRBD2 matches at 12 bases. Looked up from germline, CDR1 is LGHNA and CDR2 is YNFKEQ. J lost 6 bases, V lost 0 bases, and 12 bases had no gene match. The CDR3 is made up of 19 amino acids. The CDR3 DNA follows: TGTGCCAGCAGCCAAGATCGGCTAGCGGGGGGGCATGGCGTCAATGAGCAGTTCTTC. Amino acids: CASSQDRLAGGHGVNEQFF.

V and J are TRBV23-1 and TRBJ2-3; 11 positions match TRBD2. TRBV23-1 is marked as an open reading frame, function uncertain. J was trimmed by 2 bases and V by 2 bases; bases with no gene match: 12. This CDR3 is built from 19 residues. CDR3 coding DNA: TGCGCCAGCAGTCAAGGTAAACTAGCGGGGGCCAGAAACACAGATACGCAGTATTTT. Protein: CASSQGKLAGARNTDTQYF.